A selection of T cell receptor beta chains follows, all from one sample in a study of blood T cell repertoires in COVID-19. The data were produced by immunoSEQ multiplex PCR, yet TCRdb's version contains in-frame clones alone and is incomplete. The sample contains roughly 300,000 clones, 85% to 90% of which appear only once. Sequenced material: peripheral blood. The receptors come from a woman under 40 with COVID-19, enrolled during active disease. Both conserved end residues are part of each CDR3. Fields, in order: D gene, clone size, J gene, V gene, CDR3 protein, CDR3 DNA. The D gene is left open where the match is weak. Clone sizes are given selectively: once, few, many, or a class where the clone is expanded.

D: TRBD2
size: -
J: TRBJ2-1
V: TRBV10-3
CDR3: CAISGLAGENYNEQFF
DNA: TGTGCCATCAGTGGACTAGCGGGGGAAAATTACAATGAGCAGTTCTTC

D: -
size: -
J: TRBJ1-5
V: TRBV3-1/TRBV3-2
CDR3: CASSLNRVSGQPQHF
DNA: TGTGCCAGCAGCCTAAACAGGGTGTCGGGGCAGCCCCAGCATTTT

D: -
size: -
J: TRBJ2-1
V: TRBV15
CDR3: CATSRQRQYTPASYNEQFF
DNA: TGTGCCACCAGCAGGCAGAGGCAATATACCCCGGCGTCCTACAATGAGCAGTTCTTC

D: TRBD2
size: -
J: TRBJ2-5
V: TRBV6-2/TRBV6-3
CDR3: CASSDWTSGVPETQYF
DNA: TGTGCCAGCAGCGACTGGACTAGCGGGGTCCCGGAGACCCAGTACTTC

D: TRBD1
size: -
J: TRBJ1-2
V: TRBV5-4
CDR3: CASSERTGGPYGYTF
DNA: TGTGCCAGCAGCGAGAGAACAGGGGGTCCATATGGCTACACCTTC

D: -
size: -
J: TRBJ2-3
V: TRBV9
CDR3: CASSVRDTYTDTQYF
DNA: TGTGCCAGCAGCGTCCGGGACACCTACACAGATACGCAGTATTTT

D: -
size: -
J: TRBJ1-4
V: TRBV6-5
CDR3: CASSYSRGTNEKLFF
DNA: TGTGCCAGCAGTTACTCCAGGGGCACTAATGAAAAACTGTTTTTT

D: -
size: -
J: TRBJ2-1
V: TRBV5-6
CDR3: CASSLTQEQFF
DNA: TGTGCCAGCAGCTTGACTCAAGAGCAGTTCTTC

D: -
size: -
J: TRBJ2-7
V: TRBV5-1
CDR3: CASSLGLNAFEQYF
DNA: TGCGCCAGCAGCTTGGGACTGAACGCTTTCGAGCAGTACTTC

D: -
size: -
J: TRBJ1-1
V: TRBV5-4
CDR3: CASSLTGETEAFF
DNA: TGTGCCAGCAGCTTGACCGGAGAGACTGAAGCTTTCTTT

D: TRBD2
size: once
J: TRBJ2-3
V: TRBV5-1
CDR3: CASSLISSGGTDTQYF
DNA: TGCGCCAGCAGCTTGATAAGTAGCGGGGGCACAGATACGCAGTATTTT

D: -
size: once
J: TRBJ2-3
V: TRBV24-1
CDR3: CATSDSRRATDTQYF
DNA: TGTGCCACCAGTGATTCTCGGAGAGCCACAGATACGCAGTATTTT

D: -
size: once
J: TRBJ1-3
V: TRBV9
CDR3: CASSPGSTGPGNTIYF
DNA: TGTGCCAGCAGCCCGGGGTCGACAGGTCCTGGAAACACCATATATTTT

D: -
size: -
J: TRBJ2-7
V: TRBV12-3/TRBV12-4
CDR3: CASSYRGYEQYF
DNA: TGTGCCAGCAGCTATCGGGGGTACGAGCAGTACTTC

D: -
size: -
J: TRBJ2-1
V: TRBV7-9
CDR3: CATLLRGSSLDEQFF
DNA: TGTGCCACGTTACTGCGGGGCTCCTCCTTGGATGAGCAGTTCTTC

D: -
size: -
J: TRBJ2-7
V: TRBV5-4
CDR3: CATGTGSYEQYF
DNA: TGTGCCACGGGCACAGGCTCCTACGAGCAGTACTTC

D: TRBD1
size: -
J: TRBJ2-5
V: TRBV18
CDR3: CASSHRGETQYF
DNA: TGTGCCAGCTCCCACAGGGGAGAGACCCAGTACTTC

D: -
size: -
J: TRBJ2-2
V: TRBV6-5
CDR3: CAFLVMHTGELFF
DNA: TGTGCCTTCCTAGTTATGCACACCGGGGAGCTGTTTTTT

D: TRBD1
size: -
J: TRBJ2-7
V: TRBV6-5
CDR3: CASSNPGTGFYEQYF
DNA: TGTGCCAGCAGTAACCCCGGGACAGGCTTCTACGAGCAGTACTTC

D: -
size: -
J: TRBJ2-1
V: TRBV28
CDR3: CAIKDTGDGHEQFF
DNA: TGTGCCATCAAAGACACGGGGGATGGCCATGAGCAGTTCTTC

D: -
size: -
J: TRBJ1-5
V: TRBV27
CDR3: CASKDVGLYSNQPQHF
DNA: TGTGCCAGCAAGGACGTGGGGCTTTATAGCAATCAGCCCCAGCATTTT

D: -
size: -
J: TRBJ2-7
V: TRBV10-3
CDR3: CAISEINRDYEQYF
DNA: TGTGCCATCAGTGAGATCAACAGGGACTACGAGCAGTACTTC

D: TRBD1
size: -
J: TRBJ2-1
V: TRBV5-5
CDR3: CASRARTGGYNEQFF
DNA: TGTGCCAGCAGGGCGCGGACAGGGGGATACAATGAGCAGTTCTTC

D: TRBD1
size: -
J: TRBJ1-1
V: TRBV7-6
CDR3: CASSLGTGTNTEAFF
DNA: TGTGCCAGCAGCTTAGGGACAGGTACGAACACTGAAGCTTTCTTT

D: TRBD2
size: -
J: TRBJ2-1
V: TRBV5-4
CDR3: CASSFSGALSYNEQFF
DNA: TGTGCCAGCAGTTTTAGCGGGGCCCTCTCCTACAATGAGCAGTTCTTC

D: TRBD1
size: -
J: TRBJ1-5
V: TRBV6-5
CDR3: CASRGQTHQPQHF
DNA: TGTGCCAGCAGGGGACAGACCCATCAGCCCCAGCATTTT

D: -
size: -
J: TRBJ2-1
V: TRBV28
CDR3: CASSPPGTRYNEQFF
DNA: TGTGCCAGCAGTCCCCCCGGGACAAGATACAATGAGCAGTTCTTC

D: -
size: -
J: TRBJ1-2
V: TRBV27
CDR3: CASRLGAAYGYTF
DNA: TGTGCCAGCAGGTTGGGAGCCGCTTATGGCTACACCTTC

D: -
size: -
J: TRBJ2-2
V: TRBV15
CDR3: CAASTGGTGELFF
DNA: TGTGCCGCGTCAACAGGCGGAACCGGGGAGCTGTTTTTT

D: TRBD1
size: -
J: TRBJ1-2
V: TRBV20-1
CDR3: CSASARDSKYGYTF
DNA: TGCAGTGCTAGTGCCCGGGACAGCAAGTATGGCTACACCTTC

D: -
size: -
J: TRBJ2-7
V: TRBV2
CDR3: CAISQRLPYEQYF
DNA: TGTGCCATCTCCCAGCGGCTTCCCTACGAGCAGTACTTC

D: TRBD1
size: -
J: TRBJ2-1
V: TRBV19
CDR3: CASSLGQRYNEQFF
DNA: TGTGCCAGTAGTTTGGGACAGCGCTACAATGAGCAGTTCTTC

D: TRBD1
size: few
J: TRBJ1-1
V: TRBV2
CDR3: CASGQGGENTEAFF
DNA: TGTGCCAGCGGGCAGGGGGGCGAGAACACTGAAGCTTTCTTT

D: -
size: -
J: TRBJ1-4
V: TRBV4-1
CDR3: CASSQANQGGKLFF
DNA: TGCGCCAGCAGCCAAGCCAATCAAGGGGGAAAACTGTTTTTT

D: -
size: -
J: TRBJ1-2
V: TRBV7-9
CDR3: CASSFSYGYTF
DNA: TGTGCCAGCAGCTTCTCGTATGGCTACACCTTC

D: TRBD1
size: -
J: TRBJ1-6
V: TRBV28
CDR3: CASSLGTGLNSPLHF
DNA: TGTGCCAGCAGTTTGGGGACAGGCCTAAATTCACCCCTCCACTTT

D: -
size: -
J: TRBJ1-6
V: TRBV6-1
CDR3: CASSEGTGYNSPLHF
DNA: TGTGCCAGCAGTGAGGGAACAGGGTATAATTCACCCCTCCACTTT

D: TRBD2
size: -
J: TRBJ2-5
V: TRBV5-1
CDR3: CASSPLLAGGETQYF
DNA: TGCGCCAGCAGCCCTTTGCTAGCGGGGGGAGAGACCCAGTACTTC

D: TRBD2
size: few
J: TRBJ2-3
V: TRBV4-2
CDR3: CASSQTWAGGVDTQYF
DNA: TGTGCCAGCAGCCAAACCTGGGCGGGGGGGGTAGATACGCAGTATTTT